This paragraph covers one TCR beta chain sequence. This entry belongs to a study of blood T cell repertoires in COVID-19. Study information: Acute and convalescent COVID-19 specimens originated in the United States, Italy and Spain.

Between the trimmed V and J ends, which lost 2 bases and 9 bases, there was a span of 15 bases. The CDR3 runs 15 residues. Looked up from germline, CDR1 is SGHTS and CDR2 is YDEGEE. The study assigned cohorts using participant-reported clinical history. Authors' analysis steps: By means of reference gene primer amplification, nucleated cell counts were estimated. Repertoires were generated with immunoSEQ multiplex PCR, while TCRdb's copy carries only in-frame clones and drops some. V and J calls and clone size are as listed in that table; D and trimming were resolved from the DNA. The sample carries approximately 160,000 clones, 80% to 85% recorded once.

Material: PBMCs or T cells enriched from blood (not recorded which). This chain uses TRBV5-8 with TRBJ1-6; no clear D. The clonotype originates from a woman between 45 and 65 years old who had recovered from COVID-19. CDR3 amino acids: CASSFPGLKISPLHF. The CDR3 coding sequence is TGTGCCAGCAGCTTCCCGGGTCTCAAAATTTCACCCCTCCACTTT.